This T cell receptor (beta chain) was sequenced for a study of T cells after yellow fever vaccination. The wider study: CD3, CD45RA, CCR7 and CD95 guided sorting of the EM, EMRA, CM and Tscm memory subsets.

Points from the study as a whole: Weaker, the secondary response had a peak occurring faster, on day 5 versus 15. Only a minor proportion of clonotypes was detected across both CD4 and CD8 compartments.

The CDR3 covers 15 residues. Trimming stripped 0 bases from V and 6 bases from J, with 14 bases between. CDR1 SGHRS and CDR2 YFSETQ come from the germline V gene. This clonotype appeared many times. MiXCR, applied by TCRdb to the 5' RACE reads, yields one record per CDR3 protein. Here the sample spans about 50,000 distinct CDR3 sequences, approximately 6.1% being singletons. The source is a young man who received the YFV17D yellow fever vaccine. The specimen was PBMCs, either bulk or a sorted T-cell subset (CD4+, CD8+, memory, or dextramer-sorted; not recorded which), collected on the day of the yellow fever booster vaccination. The V and J genes are TRBV5-1 and TRBJ2-3; no reliable D call. CDR3 sequence: CASSLAGIAADTQYF. DNA for the CDR3: TGCGCCAGCAGCTTGGCCGGAATAGCCGCGGATACGCAGTATTTT.